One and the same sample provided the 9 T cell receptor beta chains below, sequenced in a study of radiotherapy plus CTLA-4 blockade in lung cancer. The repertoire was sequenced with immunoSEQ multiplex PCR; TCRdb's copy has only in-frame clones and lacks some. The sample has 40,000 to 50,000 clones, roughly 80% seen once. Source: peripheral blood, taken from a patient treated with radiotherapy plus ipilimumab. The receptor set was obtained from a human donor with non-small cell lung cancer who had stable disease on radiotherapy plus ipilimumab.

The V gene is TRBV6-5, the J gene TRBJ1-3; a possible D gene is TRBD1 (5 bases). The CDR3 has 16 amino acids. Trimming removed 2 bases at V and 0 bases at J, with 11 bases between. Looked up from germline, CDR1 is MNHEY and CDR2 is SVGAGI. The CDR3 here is CASSYDSNSSGNTIYF. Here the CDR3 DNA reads TGTGCCAGCAGTTACGACAGCAATAGCTCTGGAAACACCATATATTTT.

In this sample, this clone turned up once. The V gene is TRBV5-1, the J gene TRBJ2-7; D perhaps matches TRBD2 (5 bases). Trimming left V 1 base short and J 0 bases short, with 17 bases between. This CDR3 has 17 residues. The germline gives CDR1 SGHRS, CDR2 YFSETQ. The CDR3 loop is CASSLSWSGVLSYEQYF. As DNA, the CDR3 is TGCGCCAGCAGCTTGAGTTGGAGCGGTGTACTCTCCTACGAGCAGTACTTC. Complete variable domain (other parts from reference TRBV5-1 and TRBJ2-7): KAGVTQTPRYLIKTRGQQVTLSCSPISGHRSVSWYQQTPGQGLQFLFEYFSETQRNKGNFPGRFSGRQFSNSRSEMNVSTLELGDSALYLCASSLSWSGVLSYEQYFGPGTRLTVT.

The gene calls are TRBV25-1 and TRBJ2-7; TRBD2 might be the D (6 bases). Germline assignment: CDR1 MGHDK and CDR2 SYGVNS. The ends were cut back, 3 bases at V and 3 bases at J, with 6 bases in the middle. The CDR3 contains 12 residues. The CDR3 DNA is TGTGCCAGCAGTGACGGGGGCTACGAGCAGTACTTC. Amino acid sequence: CASSDGGYEQYF.

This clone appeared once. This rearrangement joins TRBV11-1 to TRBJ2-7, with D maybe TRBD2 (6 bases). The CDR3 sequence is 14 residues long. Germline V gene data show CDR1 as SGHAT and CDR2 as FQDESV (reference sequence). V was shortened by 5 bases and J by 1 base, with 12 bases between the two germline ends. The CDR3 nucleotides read TGTGCCAGCAGCCTTCGGGACTGGTCCTACGAGCAGTACTTC. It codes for CASSLRDWSYEQYF.

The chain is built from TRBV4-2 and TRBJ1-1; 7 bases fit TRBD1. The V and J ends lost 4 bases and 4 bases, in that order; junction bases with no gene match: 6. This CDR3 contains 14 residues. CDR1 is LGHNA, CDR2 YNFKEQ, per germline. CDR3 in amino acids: CASSPGQRGTEAFF. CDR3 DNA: TGTGCCAGCAGCCCGGGACAGAGGGGCACTGAAGCTTTCTTT.

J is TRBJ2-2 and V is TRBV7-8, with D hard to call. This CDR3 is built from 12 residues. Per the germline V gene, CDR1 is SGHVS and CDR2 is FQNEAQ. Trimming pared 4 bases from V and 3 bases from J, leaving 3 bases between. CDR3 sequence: CASSSDTGELFF. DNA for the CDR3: TGTGCCAGCAGCTCCGACACCGGGGAGCTGTTTTTT.

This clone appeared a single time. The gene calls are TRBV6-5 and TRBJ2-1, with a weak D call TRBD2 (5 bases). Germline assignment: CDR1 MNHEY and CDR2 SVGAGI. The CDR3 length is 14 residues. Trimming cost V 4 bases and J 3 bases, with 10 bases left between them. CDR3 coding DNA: TGTGCCAGCAGTTCAGGACTGTACTACAATGAGCAGTTCTTC. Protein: CASSSGLYYNEQFF.

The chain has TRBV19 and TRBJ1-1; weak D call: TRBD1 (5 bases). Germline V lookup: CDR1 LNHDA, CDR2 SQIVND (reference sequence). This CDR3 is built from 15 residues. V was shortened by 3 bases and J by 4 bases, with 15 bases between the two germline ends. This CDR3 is CASSMGVGGGTEAFF. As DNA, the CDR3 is TGTGCCAGTAGTATGGGAGTCGGGGGTGGCACTGAAGCTTTCTTT.

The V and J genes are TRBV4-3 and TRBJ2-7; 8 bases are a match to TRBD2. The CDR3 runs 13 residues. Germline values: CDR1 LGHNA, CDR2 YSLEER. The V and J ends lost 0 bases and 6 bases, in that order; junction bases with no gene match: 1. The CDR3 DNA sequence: TGCGCCAGCAGCCAAGAGACTAGCGCCGAGCAGTACTTC. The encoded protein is CASSQETSAEQYF.